This T cell receptor beta chain was sequenced in a study of T-cell reconstitution after alpha-beta-depleted transplantation in children listed by TCRdb under 2016. Study-wide context: The study quantitatively tracked T-cell immune reconstitution after TCRalphabeta/CD19-depleted allogeneic hematopoietic cell transplantation in children using TCR repertoire profiling.

The CDR3 holds 14 amino acids from the cysteine to the phenylalanine. Only the CDR3 region is kept as DNA, spanning 42 bases read in frame from base 1. From V the trimming removes 5 bases and from J it removes 4 bases, while the gene matches leave 6 bases of the junction unaccounted for. Taken from the germline V gene, the CDR1 and CDR2 loops are SGHNT and YENEEA. Libraries were made using PCR. The data were produced on an Illumina HiSeq 2500. To normalize quantification of the TCRbeta repertoire, the TCR libraries were built with molecular barcoding that relied on unique molecular identifiers. TCRdb reworked the public reads: Q25 trimming with fastp, MiXCR clone assembly, productive beta chains retained. For every CDR3 protein sequence, its rows merge into one entry that carries the most common genes and DNA. The sample table holds 640,000 or so distinct CDR3 sequences, of which approximately 17% were seen once. The ten largest clones take up 0.9% to 1.2% of the sample.

On this clonotype: Which antigen it targets is not known. The input lacks base qualities; no much larger clone sits a single base away.

The chain uses TRBV11-3 and TRBJ2-5, with TRBD2 identical over 8 junction bases. This material consisted of PBMCs from the stem cell graft donor, taken from the stem cell graft. The sequence came from a human donor who donated a stem cell graft to a child with acute myeloid leukemia. For the CDR3, the sequence is CASSTGLGAETQYF. The DNA sequence is TGTGCCAGCAGCACGGGACTAGGTGCAGAGACCCAGTACTTC.